The T cell receptor (beta chain) under discussion was sequenced for a study of blood T cell repertoires in COVID-19. On the study more broadly: COVID-19 samples collected from the United States, Italy and Spain covered acute and convalescent phases. PBMCs, B-cell-depleted T cells, or T cells were the source of the cDNA or gDNA that made up the material.

In the authors' methods: Nucleated cell number was recorded as an estimate derived from reference gene primer amplification. Sequencing used immunoSEQ multiplex PCR; TCRdb keeps in-frame clones, though not all of them. V and J calls and clone size are those listed in that table; D and trimming were worked out from the DNA. The table has about 250,000 clones, around 88% seen once. Germline CDR1 is LNHDA and CDR2 is SQIVND (reference sequence). V lost 6 bases to trimming and J lost 6 bases; unmatched junction nucleotides: 10. There are 14 residues in the CDR3. The chain uses TRBV19 and TRBJ1-2; 7 nucleotides line up with TRBD1. The clonotype was recovered from a man aged 35 to 55 with active or convalescent COVID-19. Sequenced input: peripheral blood. Here the CDR3 reads CASSSTDREDGYTF. The CDR3 DNA is TGTGCCAGTAGCTCAACCGACAGGGAGGATGGCTACACCTTC.